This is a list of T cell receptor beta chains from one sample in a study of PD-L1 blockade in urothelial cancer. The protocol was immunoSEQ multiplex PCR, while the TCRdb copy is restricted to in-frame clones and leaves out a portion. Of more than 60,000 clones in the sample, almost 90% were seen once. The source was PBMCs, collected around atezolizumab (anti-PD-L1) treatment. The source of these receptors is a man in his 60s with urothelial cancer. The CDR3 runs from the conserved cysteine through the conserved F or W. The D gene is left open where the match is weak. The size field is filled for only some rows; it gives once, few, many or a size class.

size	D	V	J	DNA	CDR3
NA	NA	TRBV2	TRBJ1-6	TGTGCCAGCAGTGCAATGAGCTCCTATAATTCACCCCTCCACTTT	CASSAMSSYNSPLHF
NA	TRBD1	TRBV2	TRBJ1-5	TGTGCCAGCAGTGGACAGGGCCGGGTTCCCTTGAGCAATCAGCCCCAGCATTTT	CASSGQGRVPLSNQPQHF
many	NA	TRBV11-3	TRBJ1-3	TGTGCCAGCAGCTCTTCCACGAGCTCTGGAAACACCATATATTTT	CASSSSTSSGNTIYF
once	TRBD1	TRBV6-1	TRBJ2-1	TGTGCCAGCAGTGCCCGGGACAGGGGGTTAAGAAATGAGCAGTTCTTC	CASSARDRGLRNEQFF
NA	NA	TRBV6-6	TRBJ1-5	TGTGCCAGCAGGAGGGGACTCGGAGGGCCCCAGCATTTT	CASRRGLGGPQHF
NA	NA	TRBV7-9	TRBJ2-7	TGTGCCAGCAGTCCAGACTACTACGAGCAGTACTTC	CASSPDYYEQYF
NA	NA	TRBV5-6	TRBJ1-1	TGTGCCAGCAGCCTCACCGGGACACCCCTAAGGGACACTGAAGCTTTCTTT	CASSLTGTPLRDTEAFF
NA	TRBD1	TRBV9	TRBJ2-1	TGTGCCAGCAGCCGGCCCGGACAGGGGGCCAATGAGCAGTTCTTC	CASSRPGQGANEQFF
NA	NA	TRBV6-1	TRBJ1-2	TGTGCCAGCAGTGAAGTGACTGTAGCTAACTATGGCTACACCTTC	CASSEVTVANYGYTF
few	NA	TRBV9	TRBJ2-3	TGTGCCAGCAGCCCCCAGGGGTCCCGAGGTGCAGATACGCAGTATTTT	CASSPQGSRGADTQYF
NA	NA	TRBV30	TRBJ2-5	TGTGCCTGGAGTGTAAGGGGGGAGACCCAGTACTTC	CAWSVRGETQYF